A selection of T cell receptor beta chains follows, all from one sample in a study of T cells after yellow fever vaccination. TCRdb passed the 5' RACE reads through MiXCR, listing each CDR3 protein once. The table has about 170,000 distinct CDR3 sequences, more than 9.5% seen once. Sequences were derived from CD8+ T cells sorted from PBMCs, sampled 15 days after the yellow fever booster vaccination. The receptors originated from a man younger than 35 who received the YFV17D yellow fever vaccine. CDR3s include the opening cysteine and the closing phenylalanine or tryptophan. The D gene is left open where the match is weak. Clone sizes are given selectively: once, few, many, or a class where the clone is expanded.

v_call	j_call	d_call	clone_size	cdr3_aa	cdr3_nt
TRBV9	TRBJ1-4	NA	few	CASSVEGTTNEKLFF	TGTGCCAGCAGCGTAGAGGGAACCACTAATGAAAAACTGTTTTTT
TRBV12-3/TRBV12-4	TRBJ2-4	TRBD1	NA	CASTSEGLQGVIKNIQYF	TGTGCCAGCACCTCGGAAGGTTTACAGGGGGTCATCAAAAACATTCAGTACTTC
TRBV5-1	TRBJ1-6	NA	NA	CASSLGFSYNSPLHF	TGCGCCAGCAGCTTGGGTTTCTCCTATAATTCACCCCTCCACTTT
TRBV15	TRBJ2-7	NA	NA	CATSREEGAQTYEQYF	TGTGCCACCAGCAGAGAGGAAGGGGCCCAAACCTACGAGCAGTACTTC
TRBV9	TRBJ2-1	TRBD2	NA	CASSVASGGLDEQFF	TGTGCCAGCAGCGTAGCTAGCGGGGGTTTGGATGAGCAGTTCTTC
TRBV2	TRBJ2-5	TRBD2	NA	CASRPGTTLQETQYF	TGTGCCAGCAGGCCGGGGACTACTCTTCAAGAGACCCAGTACTTC
TRBV7-9	TRBJ2-1	NA	hyperexpanded	CASSPRAGKGEQFF	TGTGCCAGCAGCCCAAGGGCAGGGAAGGGTGAGCAGTTCTTC
TRBV7-3	TRBJ2-5	TRBD2	NA	CASSPSGGQETQYF	TGTGCCAGCAGCCCGAGCGGGGGACAAGAGACCCAGTACTTC
TRBV5-4	TRBJ2-2	NA	NA	CASSAVGELFF	TGTGCCAGCAGTGCGGTCGGGGAGCTGTTTTTT
TRBV5-1	TRBJ2-1	TRBD1	few	CASSLAGQGLYEQFF	TGCGCCAGCAGCTTAGCTGGACAGGGTTTGTATGAGCAGTTCTTC
TRBV7-8	TRBJ1-2	NA	many	CASSLAAGPAGGYTF	TGTGCCAGCAGCTTAGCCGCGGGGCCGGCGGGGGGCTACACCTTC
TRBV29-1	TRBJ2-3	NA	many	CSVEDARLMATDTQYF	TGCAGCGTTGAAGATGCCAGGCTGATGGCCACAGATACGCAGTATTTT
TRBV6-6	TRBJ1-4	NA	NA	CASSLRADNEKLFF	TGTGCCAGCAGTCTCCGAGCAGATAATGAAAAACTGTTTTTT
TRBV20-1	TRBJ2-2	TRBD1	many	CSARAKGAWELFF	TGCAGTGCTAGAGCGAAGGGGGCTTGGGAGCTGTTTTTT
TRBV18	TRBJ1-2	NA	NA	CASSPPAGHGYTF	TGTGCCAGCTCACCACCGGCAGGGCATGGCTACACCTTC
TRBV20-1	TRBJ2-1	NA	NA	CSARQGNYNEQFF	TGCAGTGCTAGACAGGGAAACTACAATGAGCAGTTCTTC
TRBV4-1	TRBJ1-1	NA	many	CASRLGNTEAFF	TGCGCCAGCAGACTTGGAAACACTGAAGCTTTCTTT
TRBV11-2	TRBJ2-2	TRBD1	NA	CASSSKPGTVRGTGELFF	TGTGCCAGCAGCTCCAAGCCTGGGACAGTTAGAGGCACCGGGGAGCTGTTTTTT
TRBV5-6	TRBJ2-1	NA	many	CASSLAGLARIEQFF	TGTGCCAGCAGCTTGGCTGGACTGGCCAGGATTGAGCAGTTCTTC
TRBV6-5	TRBJ2-1	TRBD2	few	CASSTLAGGLNEQFF	TGTGCCAGCAGTACCCTAGCGGGGGGGCTCAATGAGCAGTTCTTC
TRBV10-3	TRBJ1-5	TRBD1	NA	CAISEGTVTVNQPQHF	TGTGCCATCAGTGAAGGGACAGTGACCGTCAATCAGCCCCAGCATTTT
TRBV6-5	TRBJ2-2	TRBD1	NA	CASSYSISRGRLNGELFF	TGTGCCAGCAGTTACTCGATTTCCAGGGGGCGATTGAACGGGGAGCTGTTTTTT
TRBV12-3/TRBV12-4	TRBJ1-3	NA	few	CASSSTGNTIYF	TGTGCCAGCAGCTCCACTGGAAACACCATATATTTT
TRBV6-2/TRBV6-3	TRBJ1-4	TRBD1	NA	CASNRRTGREKLFF	TGTGCCAGCAATCGAAGGACAGGGAGAGAAAAACTGTTTTTT
TRBV6-5	TRBJ2-5	TRBD2	NA	CASSNSGGRQETQYF	TGTGCCAGCAGCAACAGCGGGGGACGTCAAGAGACCCAGTACTTC
TRBV7-9	TRBJ2-1	NA	NA	CASSFLDGNNEQFF	TGTGCCAGCAGCTTCTTGGACGGGAACAATGAGCAGTTCTTC
TRBV9	TRBJ2-1	TRBD2	many	CASSVGGGTEQFF	TGTGCCAGCAGCGTAGGGGGGGGGACGGAGCAGTTCTTC
TRBV15	TRBJ2-1	NA	NA	CATTPGGSYNEQFF	TGTGCCACCACCCCAGGTGGGTCCTACAATGAGCAGTTCTTC
TRBV9	TRBJ2-6	NA	NA	CASSLRQLSSGANVLTF	TGTGCCAGCAGCCTTCGACAGTTAAGCTCTGGGGCCAACGTCCTGACTTTC
TRBV6-2/TRBV6-3	TRBJ1-1	NA	few	CASSYRSTEAFF	TGTGCCAGCAGTTACCGGTCAACTGAAGCTTTCTTT
TRBV28	TRBJ2-2	TRBD1	few	CASSVTGGVGGELFF	TGTGCCAGCAGTGTTACAGGGGGTGTCGGCGGGGAGCTGTTTTTT
TRBV4-1	TRBJ2-4	NA	NA	CASSQTPQGNEGIQYF	TGCGCCAGCAGCCAAACCCCCCAGGGAAATGAGGGCATTCAGTACTTC
TRBV7-6	TRBJ1-1	NA	few	CASSLEEGSVTEAFF	TGTGCCAGCAGCTTAGAGGAGGGAAGTGTCACTGAAGCTTTCTTT
TRBV4-1	TRBJ1-3	NA	few	CASSQGYGNTIYF	TGCGCCAGCAGCCAAGGGTATGGAAACACCATATATTTT
TRBV7-2	TRBJ2-7	NA	few	CASSPLLYEQYF	TGTGCCAGCAGCCCACTCCTTTACGAGCAGTACTTC
TRBV12-3/TRBV12-4	TRBJ1-2	NA	few	CASTGANYGYTF	TGTGCCTCTACCGGAGCTAACTATGGCTACACCTTC
TRBV12-3/TRBV12-4	TRBJ2-6	NA	NA	CASGGTADSGANVLTF	TGTGCCAGCGGGGGGACGGCTGACTCTGGGGCCAACGTCCTGACTTTC
TRBV25-1	TRBJ2-3	NA	few	CASSEGWRLGARTDTQYF	TGTGCCAGCAGTGAAGGCTGGAGGCTGGGGGCTCGCACAGATACGCAGTATTTT
TRBV5-8	TRBJ2-1	NA	few	CASSLRWGHNEQFF	TGTGCCAGCAGCTTGAGGTGGGGACACAATGAGCAGTTCTTC
TRBV4-3	TRBJ2-1	NA	few	CASSRTLDSTGEQFF	TGCGCCAGCAGCCGGACCCTCGATTCCACGGGTGAGCAGTTCTTC
TRBV29-1	TRBJ2-4	TRBD1	NA	CSVEPRDRQNIQYF	TGCAGCGTTGAACCTAGGGACAGACAAAACATTCAGTACTTC
TRBV7-9	TRBJ1-2	TRBD1	NA	CASSLGQAGYTF	TGTGCCAGCAGCTTGGGACAGGCCGGCTACACCTTC